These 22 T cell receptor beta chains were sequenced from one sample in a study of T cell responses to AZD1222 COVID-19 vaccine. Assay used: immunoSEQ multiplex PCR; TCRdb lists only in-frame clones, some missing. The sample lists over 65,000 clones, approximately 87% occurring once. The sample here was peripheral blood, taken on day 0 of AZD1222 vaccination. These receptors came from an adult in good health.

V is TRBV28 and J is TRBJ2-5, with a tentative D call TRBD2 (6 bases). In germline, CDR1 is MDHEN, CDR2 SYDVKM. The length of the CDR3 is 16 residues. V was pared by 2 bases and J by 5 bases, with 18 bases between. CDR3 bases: TGTGCCAGCAGTTTACCGGGGGACCCGGGCTTGGAGACCCAGTACTTC. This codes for CASSLPGDPGLETQYF.

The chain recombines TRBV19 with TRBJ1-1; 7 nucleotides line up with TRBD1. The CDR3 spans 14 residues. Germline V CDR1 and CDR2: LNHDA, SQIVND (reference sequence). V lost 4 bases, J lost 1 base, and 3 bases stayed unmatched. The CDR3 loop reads CASSTGQRNTEAFF. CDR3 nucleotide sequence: TGTGCCAGTAGTACGGGACAGAGGAACACTGAAGCTTTCTTT.

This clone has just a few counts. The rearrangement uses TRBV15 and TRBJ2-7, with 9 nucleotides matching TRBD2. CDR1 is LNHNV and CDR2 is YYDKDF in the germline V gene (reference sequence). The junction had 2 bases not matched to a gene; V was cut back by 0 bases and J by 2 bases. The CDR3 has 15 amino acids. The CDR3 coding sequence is TGTGCCACCAGCAGAGAGCGGGGGGGGACCTACGAGCAGTACTTC. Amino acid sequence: CATSRERGGTYEQYF.

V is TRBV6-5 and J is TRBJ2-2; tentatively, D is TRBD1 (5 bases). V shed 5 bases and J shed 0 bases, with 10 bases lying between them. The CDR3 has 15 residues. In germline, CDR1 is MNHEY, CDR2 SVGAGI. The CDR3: CASSLGAANTGELFF. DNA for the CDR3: TGTGCCAGCAGTCTTGGGGCCGCGAACACCGGGGAGCTGTTTTTT.

CDR3 DNA: TGTGCCAGCAGCTTAGTTACAGGGGTACCGGGGGAGCAGTACTTC. This encodes CASSLVTGVPGEQYF. The chain has TRBV7-2 and TRBJ2-7; 7 bases fit TRBD1. The junction had 10 bases not matched to a gene; V was cut back by 1 base and J by 7 bases. The germline gives CDR1 SGHTA, CDR2 FQGNSA. CDR3 length: 15 amino acids.

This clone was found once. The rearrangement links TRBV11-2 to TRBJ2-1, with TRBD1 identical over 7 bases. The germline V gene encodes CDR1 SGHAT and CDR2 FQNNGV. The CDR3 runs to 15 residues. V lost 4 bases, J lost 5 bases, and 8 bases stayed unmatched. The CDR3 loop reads CASSSTGFKDNEQFF. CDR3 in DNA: TGTGCCAGCAGCTCGACAGGGTTCAAGGACAATGAGCAGTTCTTC. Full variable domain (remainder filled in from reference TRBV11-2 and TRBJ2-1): EAGVAQSPRYKIIEKRQSVAFWCNPISGHATLYWYQQILGQGPKLLIQFQNNGVVDDSQLPKDRFSAERLKGVDSTLKIQPAKLEDSAVYLCASSSTGFKDNEQFFGPGTRLTVL.

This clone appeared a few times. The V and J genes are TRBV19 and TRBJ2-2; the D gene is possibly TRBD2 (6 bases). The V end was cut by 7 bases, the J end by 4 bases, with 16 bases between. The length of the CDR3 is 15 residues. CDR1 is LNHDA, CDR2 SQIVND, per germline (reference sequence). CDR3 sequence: CASNGGGISTGELFF. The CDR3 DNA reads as TGTGCCAGTAACGGGGGAGGTATAAGCACCGGGGAGCTGTTTTTT. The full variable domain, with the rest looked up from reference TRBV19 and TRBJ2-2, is DGGITQSPKYLFRKEGQNVTLSCEQNLNHDAMYWYRQDPGQGLRLIYYSQIVNDFQKGDIAEGYSVSREKKESFPLTVTSAQKNPTAFYLCASNGGGISTGELFFGEGSRLTVL.

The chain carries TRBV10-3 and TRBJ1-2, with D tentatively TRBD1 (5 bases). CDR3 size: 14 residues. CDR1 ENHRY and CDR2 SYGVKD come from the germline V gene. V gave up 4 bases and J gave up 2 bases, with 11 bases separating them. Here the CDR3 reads CAISGQGLNYGYTF. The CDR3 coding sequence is TGTGCCATCAGTGGGCAGGGTTTAAACTATGGCTACACCTTC.

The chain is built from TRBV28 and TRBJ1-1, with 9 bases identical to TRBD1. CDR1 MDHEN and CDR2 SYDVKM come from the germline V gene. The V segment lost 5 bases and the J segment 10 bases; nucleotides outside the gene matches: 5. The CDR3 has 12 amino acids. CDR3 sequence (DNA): TGTGCCAGCAGTGCCGTGGACAGGGGAGCTTTCTTT. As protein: CASSAVDRGAFF.

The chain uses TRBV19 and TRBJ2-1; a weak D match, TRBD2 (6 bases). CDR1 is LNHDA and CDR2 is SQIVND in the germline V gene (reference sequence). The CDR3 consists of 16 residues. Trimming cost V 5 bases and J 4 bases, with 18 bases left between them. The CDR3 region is CASSLGSGAIYNEQFF. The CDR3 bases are TGTGCCAGTAGTCTTGGTAGCGGCGCAATTTACAATGAGCAGTTCTTC.

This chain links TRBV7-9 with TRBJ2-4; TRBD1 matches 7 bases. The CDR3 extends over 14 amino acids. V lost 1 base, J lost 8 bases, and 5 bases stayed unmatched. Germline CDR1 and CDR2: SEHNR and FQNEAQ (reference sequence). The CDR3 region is CASSLVSGTDIQYF. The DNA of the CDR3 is TGTGCCAGCAGCTTAGTCTCCGGGACAGACATTCAGTACTTC.

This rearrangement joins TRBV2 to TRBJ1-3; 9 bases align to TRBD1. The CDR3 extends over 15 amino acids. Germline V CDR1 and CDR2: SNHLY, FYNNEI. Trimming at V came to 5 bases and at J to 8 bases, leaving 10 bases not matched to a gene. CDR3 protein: CASSRDRGTMDTIYF. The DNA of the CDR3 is TGTGCCAGCAGTCGCGACAGGGGGACTATGGACACCATATATTTT.

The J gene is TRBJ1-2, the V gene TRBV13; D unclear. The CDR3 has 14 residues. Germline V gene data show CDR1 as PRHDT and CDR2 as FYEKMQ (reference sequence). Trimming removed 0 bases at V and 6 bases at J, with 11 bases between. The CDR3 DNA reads TGTGCCAGCAGCTTAGGAACCACGGTAGATGGCTACACCTTC. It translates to CASSLGTTVDGYTF.

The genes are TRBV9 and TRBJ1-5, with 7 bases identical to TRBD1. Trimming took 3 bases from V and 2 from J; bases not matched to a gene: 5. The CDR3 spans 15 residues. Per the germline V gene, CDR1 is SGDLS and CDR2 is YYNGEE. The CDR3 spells CASSATGMGNQPQHF. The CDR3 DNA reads TGTGCCAGCAGCGCGACAGGGATGGGCAATCAGCCCCAGCATTTT.

In nucleotides, the CDR3 is TGCGCCAGCAGCTTGGCTGGGACTAGCGGGATTAGTGAGCAGTTCTTC. Amino acid sequence: CASSLAGTSGISEQFF. The chain couples TRBV5-1 to TRBJ2-1; TRBD2 agrees at 13 bases. This CDR3 is built from 16 residues. Per germline, CDR1 SGHRS and CDR2 YFSETQ. After removal of 0 bases from V and 9 bases from J, the junction contained 6 bases not matched to a gene. The whole variable domain, remainder taken from reference TRBV5-1 and TRBJ2-1, is KAGVTQTPRYLIKTRGQQVTLSCSPISGHRSVSWYQQTPGQGLQFLFEYFSETQRNKGNFPGRFSGRQFSNSRSEMNVSTLELGDSALYLCASSLAGTSGISEQFFGPGTRLTVL.

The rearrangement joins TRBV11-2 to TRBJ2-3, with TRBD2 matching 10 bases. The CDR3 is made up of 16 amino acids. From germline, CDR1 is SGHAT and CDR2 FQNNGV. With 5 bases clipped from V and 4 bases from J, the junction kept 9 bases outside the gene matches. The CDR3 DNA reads TGTGCCAGCAGCCGAGGAGTAGCGGGGGGTTCAGATACGCAGTATTTT. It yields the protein CASSRGVAGGSDTQYF.

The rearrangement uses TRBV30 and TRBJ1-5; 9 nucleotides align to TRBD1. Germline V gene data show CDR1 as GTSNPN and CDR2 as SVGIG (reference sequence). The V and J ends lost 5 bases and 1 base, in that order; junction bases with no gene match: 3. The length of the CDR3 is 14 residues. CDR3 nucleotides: TGTGCCTGGGGGACAGGGAACAGCAATCAGCCCCAGCATTTT. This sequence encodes CAWGTGNSNQPQHF.

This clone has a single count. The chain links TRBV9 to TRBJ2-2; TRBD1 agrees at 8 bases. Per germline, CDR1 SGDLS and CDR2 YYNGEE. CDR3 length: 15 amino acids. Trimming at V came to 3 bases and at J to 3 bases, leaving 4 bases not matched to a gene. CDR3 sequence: CASSAGQGYTGELFF. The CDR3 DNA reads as TGTGCCAGCAGCGCCGGACAGGGTTACACCGGGGAGCTGTTTTTT.

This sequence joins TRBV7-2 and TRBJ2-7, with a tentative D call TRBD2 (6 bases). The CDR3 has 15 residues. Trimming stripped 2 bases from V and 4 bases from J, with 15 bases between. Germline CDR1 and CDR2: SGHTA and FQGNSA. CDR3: CASSLRGSGRYEQYF. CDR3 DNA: TGTGCCAGCAGCTTAAGGGGTAGCGGCCGTTACGAGCAGTACTTC.

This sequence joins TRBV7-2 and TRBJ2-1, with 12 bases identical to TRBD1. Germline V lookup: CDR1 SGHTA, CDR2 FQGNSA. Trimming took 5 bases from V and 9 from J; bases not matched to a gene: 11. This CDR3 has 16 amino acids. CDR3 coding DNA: TGTGCCAGCAGCCCCTTATGGGACAGGGGGCCTAGTGAGCAGTTCTTC. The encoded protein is CASSPLWDRGPSEQFF.

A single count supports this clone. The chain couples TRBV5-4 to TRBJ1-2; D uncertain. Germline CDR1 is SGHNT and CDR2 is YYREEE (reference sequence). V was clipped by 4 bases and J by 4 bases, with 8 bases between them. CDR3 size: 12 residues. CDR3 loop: CASSDRVYGYTF. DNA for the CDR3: TGTGCCAGCAGCGATCGAGTCTATGGCTACACCTTC.

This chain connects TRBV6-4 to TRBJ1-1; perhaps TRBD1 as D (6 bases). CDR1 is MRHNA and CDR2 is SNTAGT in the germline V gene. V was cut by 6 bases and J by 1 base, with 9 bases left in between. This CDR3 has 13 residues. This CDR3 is CASSLTGNTEAFF. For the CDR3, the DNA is TGTGCCAGCAGCCTGACAGGGAACACTGAAGCTTTCTTT.